This TCR beta chain was captured by sequencing in a study of shared clonotypes between healthy human individuals. Naive-designated CD8 cells lacked CD45RO, were positively enriched for CCR7, and omitted terminally differentiated effector memory CD45RA+ cells. This clone was found once. What it binds is unknown. Study findings and constraints: Represented genetic and exposure-history diversity was restricted by having few donors. The expectation was that sequencing depth would affect clonotype sharing among donors.

Libraries were prepared by immunoSEQ multiplex PCR; TCRdb keeps only in-frame clonotypes and omits some of them. The table shows roughly 1,800,000 clones, with about 95% occurring only once. The V gene lost 5 bases and the J gene lost 4 bases, with 12 bases spanning the gap. In germline, CDR1 is MNHNY, CDR2 SVGAGI (reference sequence). The CDR3 extends over 14 amino acids. This receptor was taken from a young man in good health. Sequencing was done on a sample of naive CD8+ T cells sorted from blood. This rearrangement joins TRBV6-6 to TRBJ1-5; no firm D call. The CDR3 loop is CASSLRGENQPQHF. DNA of the CDR3: TGTGCCAGCAGTCTTCGCGGTGAGAATCAGCCCCAGCATTTT.